This T cell receptor beta chain was sequenced during a study of OX40 agonist ivuxolimab in advanced cancers. Study information: Partial responses were seen in three patients, one with hepatocellular carcinoma and two with cutaneous melanoma.

V lost 3 bases, J lost 0 bases, and 0 bases lay in between. CDR3 length: 11 amino acids. In germline, CDR1 is SGHRS, CDR2 YFSETQ. Profiled with immunoSEQ multiplex PCR; TCRdb holds only in-frame clones, not every one. The sample includes 40,000 to 60,000 clones, around 90% of them seen just once. Here the sequenced sample was CD4+ or CD8+ T cells sorted from blood, taken in a trial of the OX40 agonist ivuxolimab. The chain links TRBV5-1 to TRBJ2-5; D is uncertain. The TCR originated in an adult with an advanced solid tumor such as melanoma, head and neck, liver or kidney cancer. The CDR3 here is CASSYQETQYF. In DNA form, the CDR3 reads TGCGCCAGCAGCTACCAAGAGACCCAGTACTTC.